This TCR beta chain was sequenced during a study of cytomegalovirus exposure and HLA in healthy donors. Turning to the study itself: Ancestry clustering placed roughly 86% of around 400 genotyped donors in the Caucasian-associated cluster.

Trimming pared 1 base from V and 3 bases from J, leaving 12 bases between. The CDR3 contains 16 residues. The V gene's germline CDR1 is SEHNR and CDR2 FQNEAQ (reference sequence). About this clone: Antigen: not known.

Donors were nominally healthy when sampled, though unrecorded immune exposures were likely. 60 Vbeta and 13 Jbeta primers were used in PCR. The method was immunoSEQ multiplex PCR; TCRdb's version includes in-frame clones alone and lacks a portion of them. The table includes about 120,000 clones, around 80% detected once. Study-level points and caveats: A missense variant in DCLRE1C was later tied to TCR beta V- and J-gene trimming.

Material for sequencing was PBMCs. The chain joins TRBV7-9 to TRBJ1-4; D is perhaps TRBD1 (5 bases). This receptor was obtained from a woman between 40 and 50 years old in good health and CMV-seropositive. The CDR3 is CASSLGTGDPNEKLFF. The CDR3 DNA reads as TGTGCCAGCAGCTTAGGAACAGGCGACCCTAATGAAAAACTGTTTTTT.